Sequencing of this T cell receptor (beta chain) was carried out in a study of T-cell memory formation after mild COVID-19. This CDR3 region has 16 residues. Trimming at V came to 0 bases and at J to 1 base, leaving 5 bases not matched to a gene. The V gene's germline CDR1 is SEHNR and CDR2 FQNEAQ (reference sequence). Via MiXCR, TCRdb re-called the 5' RACE reads, giving one row per CDR3 protein. The data hold a few hundred thousand distinct CDR3 sequences, with roughly 21% observed a single time. The sequencing sample was made of PBMCs or a T cell subset sorted from them (not recorded which). This clonotype was sampled from an adult woman who had mild COVID-19 (a few samples of this study predate the infection). Cell type and time point are not known. J is TRBJ2-7 and V is TRBV7-9; TRBD2 matches at 8 bases. CDR3 residues: CASSLAQSGGSYEQYF. CDR3 nucleotides: TGTGCCAGCAGCTTAGCCCAAAGCGGGGGATCCTACGAGCAGTACTTC.